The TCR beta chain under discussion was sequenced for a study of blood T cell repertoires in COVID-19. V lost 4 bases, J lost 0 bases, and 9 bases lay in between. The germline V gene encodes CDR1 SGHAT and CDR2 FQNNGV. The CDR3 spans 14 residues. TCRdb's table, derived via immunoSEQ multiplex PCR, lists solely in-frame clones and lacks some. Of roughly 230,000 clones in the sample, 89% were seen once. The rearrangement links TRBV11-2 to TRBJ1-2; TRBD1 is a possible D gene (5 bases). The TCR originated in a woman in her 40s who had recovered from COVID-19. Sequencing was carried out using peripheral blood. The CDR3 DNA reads TGTGCCAGCAGCTCGATGACAGCTAACTATGGCTACACCTTC. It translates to CASSSMTANYGYTF. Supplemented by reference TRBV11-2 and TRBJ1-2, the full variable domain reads EAGVAQSPRYKIIEKRQSVAFWCNPISGHATLYWYQQILGQGPKLLIQFQNNGVVDDSQLPKDRFSAERLKGVDSTLKIQPAKLEDSAVYLCASSSMTANYGYTFGSGTRLTVV.